These 28 T cell receptor beta chains came from one sample sequenced in a study of blood T cell repertoires in COVID-19. Sequencing was performed with immunoSEQ multiplex PCR; in TCRdb, only in-frame clones are kept and a portion is missing. The sample holds 230,000 or so clones, 70% to 90% seen once. The sample taken for sequencing was PBMCs or T cells enriched from blood (not recorded which). The receptors stem from a woman aged 40 to 55 with acute COVID-19.

The chain joins TRBV29-1 to TRBJ2-7; 8 bases align to TRBD1. This CDR3 has 15 amino acids. With V trimmed by 4 bases and J by 3 bases, 11 bases remained unmatched. CDR1 and CDR2 from the germline V gene are SQVTM and ANQGSEA. The CDR3 DNA reads as TGCAGCGTTGGCGGGGTTGGACAGGGCATCTACGAGCAGTACTTC. It codes for CSVGGVGQGIYEQYF.

In DNA form, the CDR3 reads TGCAGCGTGACGGAAGGACAGGGCAATCAGCCCCAGCATTTT. It translates to CSVTEGQGNQPQHF. The genes are TRBV29-1 and TRBJ1-5; 7 positions match TRBD1. This CDR3 comprises 14 residues. Germline assignment: CDR1 SQVTM and CDR2 ANQGSEA. V shed 6 bases and J 2 bases; nucleotides not matched to a gene: 7.

This chain uses TRBV6-1 with TRBJ2-6, with unresolved D. Between the trimmed V and J ends, which lost 2 bases and 0 bases, there was a span of 11 bases. CDR3 size: 17 residues. CDR1 is MNHNS, CDR2 SASEGT, per germline. CDR3 bases: TGTGCCAGCAGTGAACAGGCACCCAGCTCTGGGGCCAACGTCCTGACTTTC. It is translated as CASSEQAPSSGANVLTF.

This chain uses TRBV18 with TRBJ1-3; 7 bases line up with TRBD1. V was pared by 4 bases and J by 0 bases, with 15 bases of the junction left unmatched. Germline lookup yields CDR1 KGHSH and CDR2 LQKENI. This CDR3 has 19 amino acids. CDR3 region: CASSLTGMSSQFSGNTIYF. DNA for the CDR3: TGTGCCAGCTCACTGACAGGGATGAGCTCGCAGTTCTCTGGAAACACCATATATTTT. Full variable domain (missing parts from reference TRBV18 and TRBJ1-3): NAGVMQNPRHLVRRRGQEARLRCSPMKGHSHVYWYRQLPEEGLKFMVYLQKENIIDESGMPKERFSAEFPKEGPSILRIQQVVRGDSAAYFCASSLTGMSSQFSGNTIYFGEGSWLTVV.

V usage is TRBV7-9 and J usage is TRBJ2-5; 9 nucleotides align to TRBD2. Germline trimming cut 1 base from V and 5 bases from J; bases unmatched to any gene: 5. This CDR3 spans 15 amino acids. Germline loops: CDR1 SEHNR, CDR2 FQNEAQ (reference sequence). This CDR3 is CASSLGLAAFETQYF. For the CDR3, the DNA is TGTGCCAGCAGCTTAGGACTAGCGGCCTTTGAGACCCAGTACTTC.

J is TRBJ1-2 and V is TRBV19, with TRBD1 identical over 7 bases. J lost 3 bases, V lost 1 base, and 5 bases had no gene match. Germline CDR1 is LNHDA and CDR2 is SQIVND (reference sequence). The CDR3 sequence is 15 residues long. The CDR3 DNA is TGTGCCAGTAGTATAGGGCGACAGGGTCACTATGGCTACACCTTC. Amino acids: CASSIGRQGHYGYTF.

The V and J genes are TRBV24-1 and TRBJ1-6; D unclear. The CDR3 length is 14 residues. Germline V gives CDR1 KGHDR, CDR2 SFDVKD. The ends were cut back, 2 bases at V and 2 bases at J, with 3 bases in the middle. CDR3 sequence (DNA): TGTGCCACCAGTGATTCGGCCTATAATTCACCCCTCCACTTT. It encodes CATSDSAYNSPLHF.

A note on this clone: An end of the junction differs from the germline gene, which may be a read error. The gene calls are TRBV15 and TRBJ1-3, with 8 bases aligning to TRBD1. The CDR3 spans 15 residues. The germline gives CDR1 LNHNV, CDR2 YYDKDF (reference sequence). The CDR3: CATSGDRGPGNTIYF. The CDR3 nucleotides are TGTGCCACCAGCGGAGACAGGGGCCCTGGAAACACCATATATTTT.

This clone was seen just once. CDR3 amino acids: CASSFRTVLDAFQPQHF. As DNA, the CDR3 is TGTGCCAGTAGTTTTCGGACAGTCCTCGACGCCTTTCAGCCCCAGCATTTT. The chain couples TRBV19 to TRBJ1-5; tentatively, D is TRBD1 (6 bases). V was shortened by 5 bases and J by 6 bases, with 23 bases between the two germline ends. CDR1 LNHDA and CDR2 SQIVND come from the germline V gene (reference sequence). This CDR3 contains 17 residues.

The chain carries TRBV6-5 and TRBJ2-5; 10 bases map to TRBD1. The CDR3 is 13 amino acids. Looked up from germline, CDR1 is MNHEY and CDR2 is SVGAGI. After removal of 5 bases from V and 8 bases from J, the junction contained 5 bases not matched to a gene. The CDR3 DNA sequence: TGTGCCAGCAGTAGCGGACAGGGGGGTACCCAGTACTTC. Its translation: CASSSGQGGTQYF.

This chain links TRBV6-4 with TRBJ2-1, with D possibly being TRBD1 (6 bases). V lost 2 bases and J 0 bases, leaving 8 bases between the germline ends. This CDR3 is built from 15 residues. In germline, CDR1 is MRHNA, CDR2 SNTAGT. CDR3 protein: CASSDKGGSYNEQFF. In DNA form, the CDR3 reads TGTGCCAGCAGTGACAAAGGGGGCTCCTACAATGAGCAGTTCTTC.

The chain employs TRBV2 and TRBJ2-5; 10 bases fit TRBD1. The J segment lost 5 bases and the V segment lost 6 bases, leaving 9 bases of the junction unmatched. CDR3 length: 15 residues. Per the germline V gene, CDR1 is SNHLY and CDR2 is FYNNEI. The CDR3 coding sequence is TGTGCCAGCAGCCGGGACAGGGGTCTTAGGGAGACCCAGTACTTC. Its translation is CASSRDRGLRETQYF.

J is TRBJ2-5 and V is TRBV7-2; 7 positions match TRBD2. The V gene's germline CDR1 is SGHTA and CDR2 FQGNSA. This CDR3 spans 14 amino acids. Unmatched junction bases numbered 3, after V lost 1 base and J lost 4 bases. CDR3 amino acids: CASSLGGRGETQYF. The CDR3 DNA reads TGTGCCAGCAGCTTAGGCGGGAGAGGAGAGACCCAGTACTTC.

The rearrangement links TRBV4-1 to TRBJ1-1; 8 bases line up with TRBD1. This CDR3 is built from 14 residues. The junction had 8 bases not matched to a gene; V was cut back by 6 bases and J by 5 bases. Germline V gene sequence: CDR1 MGHRA, CDR2 YSYEKL. CDR3 DNA sequence: TGCGCCAGCAGACGCACGACAGGGGCGACTGAAGCTTTCTTT. Protein product: CASRRTTGATEAFF.

This chain links TRBV11-2 with TRBJ1-2; unclear D gene. The V and J ends lost 6 bases and 8 bases respectively, with 16 bases between them. The CDR3 extends over 13 amino acids. Germline CDR1 SGHAT, CDR2 FQNNGV. CDR3: CASSRGAVLGYTF. CDR3 DNA: TGTGCCAGCAGTAGAGGCGCGGTATTAGGCTACACCTTC.

This chain connects TRBV5-6 to TRBJ2-7, with D tentatively TRBD2 (5 bases). V was trimmed by 4 bases and J by 0 bases, leaving 14 bases between them. The CDR3 totals 15 residues. The germline V gene encodes CDR1 SGHDT and CDR2 YYEEEE. Written as DNA, the CDR3 is TGTGCCAGCAGCGTCTCCGGACTGAGCTCCTACGAGCAGTACGTC. It translates to CASSVSGLSSYEQYV.

The chain links TRBV7-2 to TRBJ1-4; TRBD1 might be the D (5 bases). This CDR3 contains 15 residues. V was pared by 1 base and J by 8 bases, with 14 bases between. Looked up from germline, CDR1 is SGHTA and CDR2 is FQGNSA. Here the CDR3 reads CASSLGGRVEEKLFF. CDR3 DNA sequence: TGTGCCAGCAGCTTAGGCGGCAGGGTAGAAGAAAAACTGTTTTTT. The variable domain in full, completed from reference TRBV7-2 and TRBJ1-4, reads GAGVSQSPSNKVTEKGKDVELRCDPISGHTALYWYRQSLGQGLEFLIYFQGNSAPDKSGLPSDRFSAERTGGSVSTLTIQRTQQEDSAVYLCASSLGGRVEEKLFFGSGTQLSVL.

The chain joins TRBV7-2 to TRBJ1-3; D is uncertain. V gave up 8 bases and J gave up 4 bases, with 6 bases separating them. The germline gives CDR1 SGHTA, CDR2 FQGNSA. CDR3 length equals 11 residues. CDR3 nucleotide sequence: TGTGCCAGCGGACTGGGAAACACCATATATTTT. It specifies CASGLGNTIYF. Full variable domain (rest looked up from reference TRBV7-2 and TRBJ1-3): GAGVSQSPSNKVTEKGKDVELRCDPISGHTALYWYRQSLGQGLEFLIYFQGNSAPDKSGLPSDRFSAERTGGSVSTLTIQRTQQEDSAVYLCASGLGNTIYFGEGSWLTVV.

The chain is built from TRBV7-8 and TRBJ1-4, with 7 positions matching TRBD1. CDR1 is SGHVS and CDR2 is FQNEAQ in the germline V gene. This CDR3 comprises 14 residues. The V gene end was trimmed by 5 bases and the J gene end by 4 bases; junction bases not matched to a gene: 4. CDR3 in DNA: TGTGCCAGCAGCCGGGACAGCTATAATGAAAAACTGTTTTTT. This encodes CASSRDSYNEKLFF.

This chain uses TRBV15 with TRBJ2-3; D possibly corresponds to TRBD2 (6 bases). CDR1 LNHNV and CDR2 YYDKDF come from the germline V gene (reference sequence). Deletions cut 5 bases from V and 4 bases from J, with 16 bases between. The CDR3 runs to 15 residues. CDR3 coding DNA: TGTGCCACCAGCGGAGGGACTGGAGCACCAGATACGCAGTATTTT. Translating it yields CATSGGTGAPDTQYF.

The rearrangement joins TRBV28 to TRBJ2-5; 9 bases agree with TRBD2. From germline, CDR1 is MDHEN and CDR2 SYDVKM. The CDR3 runs 15 residues. The V segment lost 8 bases and the J segment 3 bases; nucleotides outside the gene matches: 10. The CDR3 is CASLSPVAGEETQYF. CDR3 nucleotide sequence: TGTGCCAGCCTGTCGCCTGTAGCGGGGGAAGAGACCCAGTACTTC.

The chain carries TRBV2 and TRBJ1-3; a possible D gene is TRBD1 (6 bases). This CDR3 has 13 residues. Trimming stripped 6 bases from V and 4 bases from J, with 10 bases between. The germline gives CDR1 SNHLY, CDR2 FYNNEI. CDR3 sequence: CASRQGLGNTIYF. CDR3 coding DNA: TGTGCCAGCAGACAGGGTTTAGGAAACACCATATATTTT. The full variable domain, with the rest looked up from reference TRBV2 and TRBJ1-3, is EPEVTQTPSHQVTQMGQEVILRCVPISNHLYFYWYRQILGQKVEFLVSFYNNEISEKSEIFDDQFSVERPDGSNFTLKIRSTKLEDSAMYFCASRQGLGNTIYFGEGSWLTVV.

The V call is TRBV3-1 (or the pseudogene TRBV3-2), the J call TRBJ2-3, with 10 bases lining up with TRBD2. This CDR3 spans 17 amino acids. From germline, CDR1 is LGHDT and CDR2 YNNKEL (reference sequence). The V gene end was trimmed by 0 bases and the J gene end by 6 bases; junction bases not matched to a gene: 9. Here the CDR3 DNA reads TGTGCCAGCAGCCAAGAGAGGAGGCTAGCGGGGGCGGATACGCAGTATTTT. This codes for CASSQERRLAGADTQYF.

The chain uses TRBV19 and TRBJ1-4; 9 bases match TRBD1. The trim removed 6 bases at V and 11 bases at J, leaving 7 bases unmatched. The CDR3 sequence is 13 residues long. The germline V gene encodes CDR1 LNHDA and CDR2 SQIVND (reference sequence). This CDR3 reads CASSRTTGGKLFF. The CDR3 coding sequence is TGTGCCAGTAGCAGGACGACAGGGGGGAAACTGTTTTTT.

The gene calls are TRBV12-5 and TRBJ1-4; tentative D call: TRBD1 (6 bases). The length of the CDR3 is 18 residues. Deletions cut 2 bases from V and 7 bases from J, with 23 bases between. Germline CDR1 LGHNT, CDR2 FRNRAP. The CDR3 protein is CASGLYYRKGGAGEKLFF. As DNA, the CDR3 is TGTGCTAGTGGTTTGTACTATCGTAAGGGGGGGGCAGGTGAAAAACTGTTTTTT.

The chain recombines TRBV7-2 with TRBJ1-6; perhaps TRBD1 as D (5 bases). V lost 1 base and J 10 bases, leaving 17 bases between the germline ends. Germline values: CDR1 SGHTA, CDR2 FQGNSA. This CDR3 contains 16 residues. The CDR3: CASSLGRGARVSPLHF. For the CDR3, the DNA is TGTGCCAGCAGCTTAGGGCGTGGGGCCAGGGTCTCACCCCTCCACTTT. The whole variable domain, filled in from reference TRBV7-2 and TRBJ1-6, reads GAGVSQSPSNKVTEKGKDVELRCDPISGHTALYWYRQSLGQGLEFLIYFQGNSAPDKSGLPSDRFSAERTGGSVSTLTIQRTQQEDSAVYLCASSLGRGARVSPLHFGNGTRLTVT.

Worth noting for this clone: Germline and junction disagree at one end, which may indicate a read error. This chain connects TRBV3-1 (or the pseudogene TRBV3-2) to TRBJ2-7; 7 bases fit TRBD1. This CDR3 region has 16 residues. Germline-derived CDR1 and CDR2 are LGHDT and YNNKEL (reference sequence). This chain's CDR3 is CASSQDLIGGEDFRDF. In DNA form, the CDR3 reads TGTGCCAGCAGCCAAGACCTAATAGGGGGCGAAGATTTCAGGGACTTC.

As DNA, the CDR3 is TGTGCCAGCAGCTTAGACCCCACAGGGGATTTCTATGGCTACACCTTC. It yields the protein CASSLDPTGDFYGYTF. The rearrangement joins TRBV11-2 to TRBJ1-2; 7 positions match TRBD1. CDR1 and CDR2 (germline): SGHAT, FQNNGV. The junction had 8 bases not matched to a gene; V was cut back by 0 bases and J by 4 bases. This CDR3 spans 16 amino acids.